The next 20 T cell receptor beta chains were all read from a single sample in a study of breast tumors, draining lymph nodes, adjacent tissues. Breast cancer patients provided tissue from their axillary draining lymph nodes. TCRdb re-called the multiplex PCR reads through MiXCR, storing one row per CDR3 protein. The profile shows 170,000 or so distinct CDR3 sequences, roughly a third of them singletons. Sequencing was performed on axillary lymph node tissue. The origin of the receptors is a female donor with breast cancer. Some clones in this sample may be carry-over from other donors' samples.

To note about this clonotype: Since a much larger clone is just one base distant, this may be a read error. This chain connects TRBV2 to TRBJ2-1, with D perhaps being TRBD1 or TRBD2 (5 bases each). The germline V gene encodes CDR1 SNHLY and CDR2 FYNNEI. V lost 6 bases and J 8 bases, leaving 17 bases between the germline ends. CDR3 length: 14 amino acids. The CDR3 DNA follows: TGTGCCAGCAGCCCCGAACGCCGGGGCGATGAGCAGTTCTTC. Amino acids: CASSPERRGDEQFF.

In its sample, this clonotype was seen many times. The J gene is TRBJ2-7, the V gene TRBV5-4; D remains unclear. CDR3 length: 14 amino acids. Per germline, CDR1 SGHNT and CDR2 YYREEE (reference sequence). Trimming removed 3 bases from V and 7 bases from J, with 17 bases in between. The CDR3: CASSSASGVGEQYF. In nucleotides, the CDR3 is TGTGCCAGCAGCTCCGCGAGTGGGGTCGGGGAGCAGTACTTC. Full variable domain (remainder filled in from reference TRBV5-4 and TRBJ2-7): ETGVTQSPTHLIKTRGQQVTLRCSSQSGHNTVSWYQQALGQGPQFIFQYYREEENGRGNFPPRFSGLQFPNYSSELNVNALELDDSALYLCASSSASGVGEQYFGPGTRLTVT.

V is TRBV29-1 and J is TRBJ2-5, with TRBD1 matching 12 bases. CDR1 is SQVTM, CDR2 ANQGSEA, per germline. This CDR3 contains 14 residues. The trim removed 6 bases at V and 5 bases at J, leaving 7 bases unmatched. CDR3 loop: CSVGGTGGGETQYF. CDR3 coding DNA: TGCAGCGTGGGGGGGACAGGGGGCGGTGAGACCCAGTACTTC.

In this sample, this clonotype turned up once. A much larger clone lies one base from this, so it may be a read error. The rearrangement uses TRBV7-2 and TRBJ2-1; TRBD2 matches 8 bases. From germline, CDR1 is SGHTA and CDR2 FQGNSA. V lost 5 bases to trimming and J lost 9 bases; unmatched junction nucleotides: 9. The CDR3 runs 14 residues. The CDR3 protein is CASSLVAGRGEQFF. The CDR3 region has the DNA TGTGCCAGCAGCCTAGTGGCCGGGAGGGGTGAGCAGTTCTTC.

The chain is built from TRBV12-3 or TRBV12-4 and TRBJ1-3; D gene ambiguous. The CDR3 spans 16 residues. Trimming left V 8 bases short and J 2 bases short, with 19 bases between. The CDR3 region has the DNA TGTGCCAGCGGGCCAGCGCTCCGCCAAACTGGAAACACCATATATTTT. Translating gives CASGPALRQTGNTIYF.

This clonotype was found many times. The rearrangement uses TRBV7-6 and TRBJ2-1; TRBD2 aligns across 12 bases. Trimming cost V 5 bases and J 9 bases; bases outside gene matches: 20. Looked up from germline, CDR1 is SGHVS and CDR2 is FNYEAQ. The CDR3 consists of 19 residues. The CDR3 reads CASSPSGLAGGPQLGEQFF. The CDR3 bases are TGTGCCAGCAGCCCAAGCGGGCTAGCGGGAGGGCCTCAGTTGGGTGAGCAGTTCTTC.

Ten or more counts support this clonotype. This chain joins TRBV11-3 and TRBJ1-4; a weak D match, TRBD1 (5 bases). Between the trimmed V and J ends, which lost 4 bases and 11 bases, there was a span of 14 bases. Germline V gene lookup returns CDR1 SGHNT and CDR2 YENEEA. CDR3 size: 13 residues. CDR3 sequence: CASSWEGSAKLFF. In DNA form, the CDR3 reads TGTGCCAGCAGCTGGGAGGGGTCGGCTAAACTGTTTTTT.

This chain uses TRBV7-4 with TRBJ1-3; 12 bases line up with TRBD1. This CDR3 comprises 15 residues. V shed 4 bases and J 6 bases; nucleotides not matched to a gene: 4. Germline-derived CDR1 and CDR2 are SGHVT and SQSDAQ. Here the CDR3 reads CASSWDRGRENTIYF. The DNA for the CDR3 is TGTGCCAGCAGCTGGGACAGGGGGCGTGAAAACACCATATATTTT.

In this sample, this clonotype turned up many times. The chain has TRBV9 and TRBJ2-2, with D unclear. This CDR3 is built from 15 residues. Trimming left V 2 bases short and J 6 bases short, with 14 bases between. CDR1 and CDR2 from the germline V gene are SGDLS and YYNGEE. In nucleotides, the CDR3 is TGTGCCAGCAGCGTGCGTTCTGATGGGGCCGGGGAGCTGTTTTTT. This translates into CASSVRSDGAGELFF.

This clonotype was observed at least ten times. The V and J genes are TRBV5-8 and TRBJ1-2; D not resolved. Germline V lookup: CDR1 SGHTS, CDR2 YDEGEE. Between the trimmed V and J ends, which lost 2 bases and 8 bases, there was a span of 16 bases. The CDR3 consists of 14 residues. Written as DNA, the CDR3 is TGTGCCAGCAGCTTACGGGATAGGATGAGGGGCTACACCTTC. This encodes CASSLRDRMRGYTF.

This chain uses TRBV20-1 with TRBJ1-3; maybe TRBD1 (6 bases). The CDR3 sequence is 15 residues long. Trimming took 6 bases from V and 0 from J, leaving 15 bases between them. CDR1 is DFQATT and CDR2 is SNEGSKA in the germline V gene (reference sequence). CDR3 in amino acids: CSAMTTGRSGNTIYF. DNA for the CDR3: TGCAGTGCGATGACCACAGGGCGCTCTGGAAACACCATATATTTT.

This clonotype was seen at least ten times. The V and J genes are TRBV6-5 and TRBJ2-5; D remains unclear. V was shortened by 2 bases and J by 5 bases, with 12 bases between the two germline ends. The germline V gene encodes CDR1 MNHEY and CDR2 SVGAGI. The CDR3 totals 14 residues. The CDR3 spells CASSYNGWTETQYF. In DNA, the CDR3 is TGTGCCAGCAGTTACAATGGCTGGACGGAGACCCAGTACTTC.

V and J are TRBV24-1 and TRBJ2-2; the match to TRBD2 covers 15 bases. The junction had 6 bases not matched to a gene; V was cut back by 3 bases and J by 2 bases. This CDR3 has 19 residues. Germline CDR1 and CDR2: KGHDR and SFDVKD. This CDR3 is CATSDAGTSGRINTGELFF. The CDR3, as DNA: TGTGCCACCAGTGATGCCGGGACTAGCGGGAGGATTAACACCGGGGAGCTGTTTTTT.

The CDR3 sequence is CASSPGGRTEAFF. The CDR3 DNA reads as TGTGCCAGCAGCCCGGGGGGGAGGACTGAAGCTTTCTTT. This chain joins TRBV7-8 and TRBJ1-1, with D perhaps TRBD1 (5 bases). The CDR3 is made up of 13 amino acids. V lost 5 bases, J lost 5 bases, and 12 bases lay in between. CDR1 SGHVS and CDR2 FQNEAQ come from the germline V gene.

This clonotype has at least ten counts. The chain is built from TRBV6-5 and TRBJ2-1; 12 bases map to TRBD2. The CDR3 is made up of 19 amino acids. The V gene end was trimmed by 2 bases and the J gene end by 0 bases; junction bases not matched to a gene: 8. Germline V gene data show CDR1 as MNHEY and CDR2 as SVGAGI. CDR3 sequence (DNA): TGTGCCAGCAGTTACGAGACTAGCGGGGGTTATGGCTCCTACAATGAGCAGTTCTTC. It specifies CASSYETSGGYGSYNEQFF.

This clonotype was recorded many times. This chain links TRBV7-6 with TRBJ2-1; D possibly corresponds to TRBD2 (7 bases). The CDR3 covers 16 residues. The germline V gene has CDR1 SGHVS and CDR2 FNYEAQ. The ends were cut back, 5 bases at V and 6 bases at J, with 20 bases in the middle. Here the CDR3 DNA reads TGTGCCAGCAGCCGACTGGGGGGGGGGCCGCGCAATGAGCAGTTCTTC. This translates into CASSRLGGGPRNEQFF.

The CDR3: CASSVVIREAQYF. The DNA for the CDR3 is TGTGCCAGCAGCGTTGTAATCCGGGAAGCCCAGTACTTC. The chain carries TRBV25-1 and TRBJ2-5; a possible D gene is TRBD2 (5 bases). Germline V lookup: CDR1 MGHDK, CDR2 SYGVNS. The CDR3 sequence is 13 residues long. V was cut by 6 bases and J by 9 bases, with 17 bases left in between.

This clonotype was observed at least ten times. The rearrangement uses TRBV19 and TRBJ1-2, with no clear D. The CDR3 contains 14 residues. V shed 0 bases and J shed 5 bases, with 10 bases lying between them. Germline assignment: CDR1 LNHDA and CDR2 SQIVND (reference sequence). The DNA for the CDR3 is TGTGCCAGTAGTATAGAGGGATTCGGGTATGGCTACACCTTC. Translated, it gives CASSIEGFGYGYTF.

The chain recombines TRBV6-6 with TRBJ1-2, with TRBD1 identical over 7 bases. CDR3 length equals 15 residues. J lost 3 bases, V lost 5 bases, and 9 bases had no gene match. Germline-derived CDR1 and CDR2 are MNHNY and SVGAGI (reference sequence). The CDR3 coding sequence is TGTGCCAGCAGTCTATCGGACAGGAGGGACTATGGCTACACCTTC. It yields the protein CASSLSDRRDYGYTF.

In its sample, this clonotype was seen a few times. A clone one base away is much larger, so this may be a read error. The CDR3 does not end in the conserved phenylalanine or tryptophan, so this is likely a read error. The V call is TRBV20-1, the J call TRBJ2-7; tentative D call: TRBD1 (5 bases). This CDR3 has 10 residues. CDR1 is DFQATT and CDR2 is SNEGSKA in the germline V gene (reference sequence). Trimming took 6 bases from V and 7 from J, leaving 10 bases between them. In DNA, the CDR3 is TGCAGTGCCAGGGAAGGTGAGCAGTACTCC. Protein sequence: CSAREGEQYS.